The source of this T cell receptor (beta chain) is a study of PD-L1 blockade in urothelial cancer. About the research overall: Investigators checked blood 3 weeks (second dose) and 6 weeks after treatment start. A median of about 140,000 T cells was found in the blood samples.

Sequencing was performed with immunoSEQ multiplex PCR; in TCRdb, only in-frame clones are kept and a portion is missing. The top ten hold 25% to 40% of the sample, which has over 20,000 clones, 65% to 90% seen once. V was shortened by 0 bases and J by 5 bases, with 19 bases between the two germline ends. This CDR3 contains 17 residues. CDR1 and CDR2 (germline): LGHNA, YSLEER. This receptor was taken from a man aged 60 to 69 with urothelial cancer. The starting material was PBMCs, obtained around atezolizumab (anti-PD-L1) treatment. This rearrangement joins TRBV4-3 to TRBJ1-1; no clear D. The CDR3: CASSQEAAGSWMTEAFF. CDR3 DNA sequence: TGCGCCAGCAGCCAAGAAGCAGCGGGTTCGTGGATGACTGAAGCTTTCTTT.